The clone carrying this TCR beta chain was seen more than once but under ten times. What it recognizes is unknown. The sample is drawn from a study of T-cell memory formation after mild COVID-19. Study findings and constraints: Contracting clones from day 15 to 85 had balanced CD4/CD8; later expanders favoured CD4+. Pre-infection memory held some responding clones, suggesting pre-existing cross-reactive T cells responded. Those CD4+ clones that contracted were mainly in CM and EM (CD8+ ones in EMRA).

The V and J ends lost 7 bases and 0 bases respectively, with 7 bases between them. This CDR3 is built from 13 residues. One entry per CDR3 protein, called by TCRdb with MiXCR from the 5' RACE reads. The data contain about 410,000 distinct CDR3 sequences, roughly 18% of them singletons. Sample: PBMCs or a T cell subset sorted from them (not recorded which). The chain joins TRBV12-3 or TRBV12-4 to TRBJ1-3; D unclear. The clonotype comes from a man aged 18 to 29 who had mild COVID-19 (a few samples of this study predate the infection). Cell type and time point are not known. The CDR3, as DNA: TGTGCCAGCACCTTCCTCTCTGGAAACACCATATATTTT. Its protein is CASTFLSGNTIYF.